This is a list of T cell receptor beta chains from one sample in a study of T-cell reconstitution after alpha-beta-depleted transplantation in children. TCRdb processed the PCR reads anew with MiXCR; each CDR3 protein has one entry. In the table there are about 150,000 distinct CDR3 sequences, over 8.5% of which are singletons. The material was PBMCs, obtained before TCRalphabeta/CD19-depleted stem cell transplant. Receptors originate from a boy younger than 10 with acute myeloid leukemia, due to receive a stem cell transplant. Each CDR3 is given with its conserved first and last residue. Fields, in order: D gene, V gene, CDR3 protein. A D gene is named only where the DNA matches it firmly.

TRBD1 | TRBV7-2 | CASSSDRDNEQFF
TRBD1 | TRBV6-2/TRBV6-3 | CASSPVDRGATEAFF
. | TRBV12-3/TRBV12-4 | CASSFWSRGKAPNEQFF
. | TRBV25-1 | CASSADTQYF
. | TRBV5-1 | CASSTDPSSGNTIYF
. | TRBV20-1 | CSARPDLNTEAFF
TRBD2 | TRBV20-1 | CSARALAAGELFF
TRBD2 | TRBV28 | CASSSPTTTSGAYEQYF
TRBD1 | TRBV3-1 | CASSPSDRGLYGYTF
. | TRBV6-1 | CASRPPTWQGRSQPQHF
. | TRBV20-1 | CSAKGHQETQYF
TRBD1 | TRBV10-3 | CAISESRRDRGRNTGELFF
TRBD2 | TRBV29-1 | CSVTGTTTSYEQYF
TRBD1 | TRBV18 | CASSPRTGVTDTQYF
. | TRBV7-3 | CASRPDGSYGYTF
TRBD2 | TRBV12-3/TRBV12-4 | CASRLVAGVTQETQYF
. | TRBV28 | CASSLSSAPSNEQFF
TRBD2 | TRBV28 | CASRPGGENIQYF
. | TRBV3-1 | CASSLQAGGYSYEQYF
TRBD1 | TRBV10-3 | CAISESRGGAGYSNQPQHF
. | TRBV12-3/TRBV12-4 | CASSFFGGKSSYNEQFF
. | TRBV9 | CASSVGRGPNEKLFF
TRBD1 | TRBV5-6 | CASSLVGDSRTYEQYF
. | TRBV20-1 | CSARPGLQYEQYF
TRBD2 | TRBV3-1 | CASSQDNYLAGDEQYF
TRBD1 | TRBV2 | CASGEGQGPNQPQHF
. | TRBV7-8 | CASSLVLDQPQHF
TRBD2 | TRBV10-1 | CASSDLAGGPGDTQYF
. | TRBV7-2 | CASSLGSYLEQYF
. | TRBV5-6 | CASSFGTGDYQPQHF
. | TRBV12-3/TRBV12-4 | CASSSGGSNTGELFF
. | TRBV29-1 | CSVEGPVYGYTF
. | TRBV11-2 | CASSLASEINEQFF
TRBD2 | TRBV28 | CATSRKREVNEQFF
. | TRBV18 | CASSLQGSGADEQYF
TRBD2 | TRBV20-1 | CSANLAGFSYEQYF
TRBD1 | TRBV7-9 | CASRHTLVRGQDTEAFF
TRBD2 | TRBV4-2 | CASSQRVFPGLAGGLTSTDTQYF
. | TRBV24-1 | CATSDYGGGGYNEQFF
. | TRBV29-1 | CSVGGGNQPQHF
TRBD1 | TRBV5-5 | CASNQDRANTEAFF